Reported below is one T cell receptor beta chain. Its antigen specificity is not known. It has no much larger one-base neighbor in the sample; base qualities were not kept. TCRbeta CDR3 regions were amplified from genomic DNA by means of the immunoSEQ Assay, a bias-controlled multiplex PCR. In the source study's methods: The number of nucleated cells in each sample was estimated from the amplification of reference gene primers within the assay. To quantify the absolute abundance of each unique TCRbeta CDR3 rearrangement, sequence reads were collapsed and filtered. For each sample, productive Simpson clonality was calculated by taking the square root of Simpson's diversity index across productive rearrangements. The source is immuneACCESS, and TCRdb retained only in-frame sequences with V and J called. Part of the clones is not carried over; for the studies checked, unresolved V genes explain less than half of this, and the remainder is unexplained. V, J and clone size are taken as reported in that table, and D and trimming were inferred from the DNA itself. The sample includes a few hundred thousand clones, with approximately 83% observed a single time. 1.5% to 2% of the sample belongs to the ten largest clones.

Taken from cysteine to phenylalanine, the CDR3 has 17 residues. CDR3 DNA only is kept here, 51 bases in frame from base 1. From the germline V gene, CDR1 is SGHVS and CDR2 is FQNEAQ. Trimming accounts for 5 bases at V and 4 bases at J, while the number of junction bases matched to no gene is 12. The sample originates from a study of blood T cell repertoires in COVID-19 (dated by TCRdb to the early 2020s). Regarding the research as a whole: Samples covering the acute and convalescent phases of COVID-19 were provided by collaborators in the United States, Italy and Spain. The samples were drawn from two sources: the first 160 participants of the ongoing ImmuneRACE study, and over 1,000 subjects contributed by 6 global collaborators. Where available, HLA class I and class II types were obtained from metadata supplied by the sample provider rather than from assay-based typing. Subjects who had been exposed to COVID-19, were actively infected with it, or had recovered from it provided the deeply sampled blood TCRbeta repertoires that made up the dataset. The prospective study material was composed of cDNA or gDNA derived from T cells, B-cell-depleted T cells, or PBMCs. A freely available public database, intended as a resource for researchers studying the immune response to SARS-CoV-2, is where the repertoires were released. Sample metadata almost always included a de-identified subject ID, COVID-19 status, age in years and sex. The investigation overall reported the following: The quantity of clinical and demographic metadata differed by source and by participant and was supplied without curation.

Participants in the prospective study were aged 18 to 89 years, lived in some 24 United States geographic areas, and enrolled through a virtual design. In the prospective study, cohorts were assigned on the basis of participant-reported clinical history obtained from a screening survey and a study questionnaire. Recovered participants in ImmuneRACE Cohort 3 were defined by two consecutive negative NP/OP PCR tests, clearance by a healthcare professional, or resolution of symptoms. Each participant in the prospective study had whole blood, serum and a nasopharyngeal or oropharyngeal swab collected by mobile phlebotomists. Additional blood draws and questionnaires over a roughly two-month period could optionally be provided by prospective study participants. Prospective study blood samples were shipped either frozen or at room temperature before DNA extraction.

Material for sequencing was PBMCs or T cells enriched from blood (not recorded which). The clonotype comes from a woman in her forties or fifties who had recovered from COVID-19. The chain couples TRBV7-8 to TRBJ2-7, and TRBD2 aligns with 12 junction nucleotides. The DNA is as follows: TGTGCCAGCAGCCCCTCTGGTCTAGCGGGAGGGATGTACGAGCAGTACTTC. Its translation reads: CASSPSGLAGGMYEQYF. The full variable domain, with segments outside the CDR3 supplied by the reference TRBV7-8 and TRBJ2-7 proteins, appears as GAGVSQSPRYKVAKRGQDVALRCDPISGHVSLFWYQQALGQGPEFLTYFQNEAQLDKSGLPSDRFFAERPEGSVSTLKIQRTQQEDSAVYLCASSPSGLAGGMYEQYFGPGTRLTVT.